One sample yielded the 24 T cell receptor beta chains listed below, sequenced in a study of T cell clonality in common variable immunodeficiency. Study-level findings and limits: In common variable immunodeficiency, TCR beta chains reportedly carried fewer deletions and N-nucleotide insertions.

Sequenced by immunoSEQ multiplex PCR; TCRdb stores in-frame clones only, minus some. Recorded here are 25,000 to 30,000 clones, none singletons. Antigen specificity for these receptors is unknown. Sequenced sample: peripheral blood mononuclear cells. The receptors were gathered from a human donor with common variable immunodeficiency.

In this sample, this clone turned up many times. The sequenced CDR3 bases are TGTGCCAGCAGCCGGACTGGGACAGGAAACTACGAG. Translation: CASSRTGTGNYE. The full CDR3 protein reads CASSRTGTGNYEQYF. J is TRBJ2-7 and V is TRBV11-2, with 8 bases matching TRBD1. The CDR3 is cut off 3 residues early in the read; its end comes from the germline J gene. The germline V gene encodes CDR1 SGHAT and CDR2 FQNNGV. CDR3 size: 15 residues. The trim removed 5 bases at V and 3 bases at J, leaving 9 bases unmatched.

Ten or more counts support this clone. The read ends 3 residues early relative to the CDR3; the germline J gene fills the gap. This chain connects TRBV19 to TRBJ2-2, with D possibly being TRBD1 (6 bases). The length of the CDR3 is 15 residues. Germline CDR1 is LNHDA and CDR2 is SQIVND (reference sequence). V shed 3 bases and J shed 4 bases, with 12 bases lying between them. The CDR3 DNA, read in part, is TGTGCCAGTAGTATCAACAGGGCGGGCACCGGGGAG. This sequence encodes CASSINRAGTGE. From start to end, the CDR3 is CASSINRAGTGELFF.

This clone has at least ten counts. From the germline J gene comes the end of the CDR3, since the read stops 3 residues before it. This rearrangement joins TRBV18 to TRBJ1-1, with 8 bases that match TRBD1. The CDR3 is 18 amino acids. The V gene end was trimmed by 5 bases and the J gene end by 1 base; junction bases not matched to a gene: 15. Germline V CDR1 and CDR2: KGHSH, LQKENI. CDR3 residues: CASSRLDRGAKTNTEAFF. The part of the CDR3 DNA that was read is TGTGCCAGCTCAAGGCTCGACAGGGGCGCCAAGACGAACACTGAA.

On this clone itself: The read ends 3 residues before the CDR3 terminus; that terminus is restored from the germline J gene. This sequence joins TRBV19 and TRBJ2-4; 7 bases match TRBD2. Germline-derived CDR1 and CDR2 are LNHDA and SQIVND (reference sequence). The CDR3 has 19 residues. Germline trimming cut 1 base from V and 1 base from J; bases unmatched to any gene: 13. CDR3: CASSIGGIGGGWAKNIQYF. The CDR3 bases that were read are TGTGCCAGTAGTATAGGGGGCATCGGGGGAGGGTGGGCCAAAAACATT.

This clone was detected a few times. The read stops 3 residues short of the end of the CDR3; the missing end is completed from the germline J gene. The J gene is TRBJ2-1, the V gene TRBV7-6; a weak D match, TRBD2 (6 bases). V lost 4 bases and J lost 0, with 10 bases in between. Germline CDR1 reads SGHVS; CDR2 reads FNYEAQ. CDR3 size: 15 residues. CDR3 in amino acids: CASSSGLSSYNEQFF. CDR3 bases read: TGTGCCAGCAGCTCCGGACTAAGCTCCTACAATGAG.

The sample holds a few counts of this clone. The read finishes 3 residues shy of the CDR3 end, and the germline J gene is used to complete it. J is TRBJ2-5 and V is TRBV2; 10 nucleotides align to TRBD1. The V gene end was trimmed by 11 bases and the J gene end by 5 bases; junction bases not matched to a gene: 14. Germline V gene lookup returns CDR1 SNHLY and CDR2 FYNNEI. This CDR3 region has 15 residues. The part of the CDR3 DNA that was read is TGTGCCGGAGACAGGGGGCAAAGTAGGAGTGAGACC. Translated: CAGDRGQSRSET. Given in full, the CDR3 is CAGDRGQSRSETQYF.

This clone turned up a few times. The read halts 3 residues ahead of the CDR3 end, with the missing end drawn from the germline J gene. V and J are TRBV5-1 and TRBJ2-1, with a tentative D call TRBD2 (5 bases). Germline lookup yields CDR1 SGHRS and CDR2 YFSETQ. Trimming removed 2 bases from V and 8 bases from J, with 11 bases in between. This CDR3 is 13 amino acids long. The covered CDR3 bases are TGCGCCAGCAGCTTTCGGGGAATTTATGAG. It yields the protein CASSFRGIYE. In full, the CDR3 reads CASSFRGIYEQFF. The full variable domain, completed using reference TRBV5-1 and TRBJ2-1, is KAGVTQTPRYLIKTRGQQVTLSCSPISGHRSVSWYQQTPGQGLQFLFEYFSETQRNKGNFPGRFSGRQFSNSRSEMNVSTLELGDSALYLCASSFRGIYEQFFGPGTRLTVL.

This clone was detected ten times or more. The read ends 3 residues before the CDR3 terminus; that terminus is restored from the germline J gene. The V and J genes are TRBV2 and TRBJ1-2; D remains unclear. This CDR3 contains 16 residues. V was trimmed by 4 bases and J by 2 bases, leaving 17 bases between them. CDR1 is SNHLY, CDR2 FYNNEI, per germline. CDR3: CASSALGAGLNYGYTF. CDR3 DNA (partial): TGTGCCAGCAGTGCGCTAGGTGCAGGACTAAACTATGGC. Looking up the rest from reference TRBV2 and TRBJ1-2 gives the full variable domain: EPEVTQTPSHQVTQMGQEVILRCVPISNHLYFYWYRQILGQKVEFLVSFYNNEISEKSEIFDDQFSVERPDGSNFTLKIRSTKLEDSAMYFCASSALGAGLNYGYTFGSGTRLTVV.

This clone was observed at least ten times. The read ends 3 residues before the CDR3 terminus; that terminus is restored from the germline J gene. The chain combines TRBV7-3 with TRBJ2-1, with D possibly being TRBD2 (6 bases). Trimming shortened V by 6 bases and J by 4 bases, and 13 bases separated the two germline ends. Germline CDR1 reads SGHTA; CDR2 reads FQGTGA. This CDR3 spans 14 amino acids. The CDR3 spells CASSIQGGYNEQFF. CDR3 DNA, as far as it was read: TGTGCCAGCAGTATCCAAGGAGGGTACAATGAG.

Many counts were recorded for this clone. The CDR3 bases that were read are TGTGCCAGCAGCGCTGACAGGGGCCCCCTCTATGGC. Protein: CASSADRGPLYG. In full, the CDR3 reads CASSADRGPLYGYTF. This chain connects TRBV5-6 to TRBJ1-2; 8 bases fit TRBD1. The CDR3 end falls 3 residues outside the read, so it is completed with the germline J gene. The junction had 9 bases not matched to a gene; V was cut back by 4 bases and J by 4 bases. The CDR3 is 15 amino acids. Looked up from germline, CDR1 is SGHDT and CDR2 is YYEEEE.

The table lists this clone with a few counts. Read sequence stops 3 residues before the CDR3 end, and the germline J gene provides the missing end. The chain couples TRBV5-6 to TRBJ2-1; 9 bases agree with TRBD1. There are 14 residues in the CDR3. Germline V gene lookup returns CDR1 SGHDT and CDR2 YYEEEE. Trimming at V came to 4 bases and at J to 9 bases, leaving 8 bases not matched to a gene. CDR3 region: CASSLWDRVFEQFF. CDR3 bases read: TGTGCCAGCAGCCTCTGGGACAGGGTGTTTGAG.

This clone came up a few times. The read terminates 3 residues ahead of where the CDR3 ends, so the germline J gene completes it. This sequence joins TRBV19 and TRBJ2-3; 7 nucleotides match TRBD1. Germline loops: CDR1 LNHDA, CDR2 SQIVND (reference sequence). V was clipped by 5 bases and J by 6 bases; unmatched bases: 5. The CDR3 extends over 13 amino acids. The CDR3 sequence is CASSSRGRDTQYF. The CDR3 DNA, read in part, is TGTGCCAGTAGTTCGAGGGGGCGGGATACG.

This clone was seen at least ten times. The CDR3 sequence is CSARDYSGTGEETQYF. The DNA read from the CDR3 is TGCAGTGCTAGAGACTACTCCGGGACAGGGGAGGAGACC. This rearrangement joins TRBV20-1 to TRBJ2-5, with 10 bases fitting TRBD1. The read falls 3 residues short of the CDR3 end, and the missing part is taken from the germline J gene. Germline assignment: CDR1 DFQATT and CDR2 SNEGSKA (reference sequence). This CDR3 spans 16 amino acids. Trimming cost V 0 bases and J 5 bases; bases outside gene matches: 9.

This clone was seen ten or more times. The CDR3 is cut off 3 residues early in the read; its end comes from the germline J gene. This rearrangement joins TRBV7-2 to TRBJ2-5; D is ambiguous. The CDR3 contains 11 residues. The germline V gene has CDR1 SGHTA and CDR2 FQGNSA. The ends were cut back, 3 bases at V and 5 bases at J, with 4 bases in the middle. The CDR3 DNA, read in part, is TGTGCCAGCAGCTTTCGGGAGACC. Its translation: CASSFRET. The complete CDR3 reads CASSFRETQYF.

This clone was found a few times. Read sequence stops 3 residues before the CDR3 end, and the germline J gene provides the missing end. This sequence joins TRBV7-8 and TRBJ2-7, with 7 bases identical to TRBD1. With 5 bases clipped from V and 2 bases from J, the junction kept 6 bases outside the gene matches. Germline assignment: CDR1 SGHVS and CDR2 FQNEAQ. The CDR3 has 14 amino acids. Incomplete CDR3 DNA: TGTGCCAGCAGCCCAGGGACAGCAACCTACGAG. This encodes CASSPGTATYE. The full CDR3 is CASSPGTATYEQYF.

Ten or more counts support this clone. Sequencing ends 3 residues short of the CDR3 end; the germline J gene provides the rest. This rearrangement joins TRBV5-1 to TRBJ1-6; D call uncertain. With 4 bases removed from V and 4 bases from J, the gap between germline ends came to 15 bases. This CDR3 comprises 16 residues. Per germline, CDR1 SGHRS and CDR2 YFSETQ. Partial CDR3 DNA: TGCGCCAGCAGCCTGGAGAGTACGGGGTATAATTCACCC. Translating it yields CASSLESTGYNSP. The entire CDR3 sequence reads CASSLESTGYNSPLHF.

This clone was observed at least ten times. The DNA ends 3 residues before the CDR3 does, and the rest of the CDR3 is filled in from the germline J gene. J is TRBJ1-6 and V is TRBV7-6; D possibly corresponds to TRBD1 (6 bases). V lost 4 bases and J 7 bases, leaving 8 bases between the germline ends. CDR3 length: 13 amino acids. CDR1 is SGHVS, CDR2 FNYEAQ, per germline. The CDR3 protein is CASSSTGNSPLHF. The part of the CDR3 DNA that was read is TGTGCCAGCAGCTCTACAGGGAATTCACCC.

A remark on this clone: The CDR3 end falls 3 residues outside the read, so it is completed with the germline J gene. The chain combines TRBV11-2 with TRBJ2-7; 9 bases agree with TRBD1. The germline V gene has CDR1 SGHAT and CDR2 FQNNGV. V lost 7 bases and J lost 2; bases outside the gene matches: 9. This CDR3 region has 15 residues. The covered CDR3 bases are TGTGCCAGCACACCACAGGGGGCGAGGGCCTACGAG. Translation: CASTPQGARAYE. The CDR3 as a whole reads CASTPQGARAYEQYF.

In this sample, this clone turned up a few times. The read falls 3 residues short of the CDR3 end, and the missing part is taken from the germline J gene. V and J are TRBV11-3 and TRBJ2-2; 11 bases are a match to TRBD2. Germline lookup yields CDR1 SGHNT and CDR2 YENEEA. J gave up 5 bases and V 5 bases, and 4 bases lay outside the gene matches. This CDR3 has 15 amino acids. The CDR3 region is CASSRGTSGTGELFF. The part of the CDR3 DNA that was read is TGTGCCAGCAGCCGCGGGACTAGCGGTACCGGGGAG.

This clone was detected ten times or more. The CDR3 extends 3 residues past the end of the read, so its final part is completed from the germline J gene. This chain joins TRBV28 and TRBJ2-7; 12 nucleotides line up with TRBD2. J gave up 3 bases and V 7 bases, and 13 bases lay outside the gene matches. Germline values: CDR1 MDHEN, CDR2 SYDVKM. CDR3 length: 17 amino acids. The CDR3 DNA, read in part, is TGTGCCAGCACTATAAGGGCTAGCGGGAGGGCCCTCTACGAG. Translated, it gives CASTIRASGRALYE. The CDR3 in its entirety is CASTIRASGRALYEQYF.

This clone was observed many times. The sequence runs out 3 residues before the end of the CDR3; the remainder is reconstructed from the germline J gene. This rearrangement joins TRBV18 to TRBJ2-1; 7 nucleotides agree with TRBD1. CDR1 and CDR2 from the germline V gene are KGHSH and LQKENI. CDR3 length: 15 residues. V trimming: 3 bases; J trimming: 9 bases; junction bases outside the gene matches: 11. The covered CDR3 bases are TGTGCCAGCTCACCGGTGACAGGGTTTGTTGCTGAG. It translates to CASSPVTGFVAE. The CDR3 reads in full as CASSPVTGFVAEQFF.

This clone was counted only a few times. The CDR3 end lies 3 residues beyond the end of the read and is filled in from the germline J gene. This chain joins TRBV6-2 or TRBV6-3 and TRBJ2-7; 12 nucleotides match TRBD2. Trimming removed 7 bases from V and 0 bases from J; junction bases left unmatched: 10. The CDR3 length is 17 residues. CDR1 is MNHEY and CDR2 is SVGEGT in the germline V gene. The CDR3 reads CASKSLAGGPFSYEQYF. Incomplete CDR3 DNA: TGTGCCAGCAAATCCCTAGCGGGAGGGCCTTTCTCCTACGAG.

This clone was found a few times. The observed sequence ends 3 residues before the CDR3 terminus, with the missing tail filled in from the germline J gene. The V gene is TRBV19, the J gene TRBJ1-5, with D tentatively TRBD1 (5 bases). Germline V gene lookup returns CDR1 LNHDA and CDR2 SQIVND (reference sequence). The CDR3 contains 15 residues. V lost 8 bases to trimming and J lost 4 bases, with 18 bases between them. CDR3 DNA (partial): TGTGCCAGTGAGAATGGGGCAGGTGCGAATCAGCCC. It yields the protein CASENGAGANQP. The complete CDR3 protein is CASENGAGANQPQHF.

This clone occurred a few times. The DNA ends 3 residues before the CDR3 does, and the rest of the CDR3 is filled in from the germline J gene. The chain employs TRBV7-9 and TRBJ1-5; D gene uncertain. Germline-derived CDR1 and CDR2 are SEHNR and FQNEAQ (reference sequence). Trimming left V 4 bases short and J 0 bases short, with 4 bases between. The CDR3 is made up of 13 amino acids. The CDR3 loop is CASSSYSNQPQHF. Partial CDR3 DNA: TGTGCCAGCAGCTCTTATAGCAATCAGCCC.